A single sample gave rise to the 10 T cell receptor beta chains below, sequenced in a study of STAT5B mutations in CD4+ large granular lymphocyte leukemia. TCRdb's table, derived via immunoSEQ multiplex PCR, lists solely in-frame clones and lacks some. Among tens of thousands of clones listed, around 85% were seen once. Sequenced sample: CD4+ T cells from blood buffy coats. Receptor source: a human donor in good health.

The DNA for the CDR3 is TGTGCCTGGAGCCCCGGGTACGAGCAGTACTTC. Protein: CAWSPGYEQYF. The chain links TRBV30 to TRBJ2-7; D unresolved. CDR1 and CDR2 from the germline V gene are GTSNPN and SVGIG (reference sequence). V lost 3 bases to trimming and J lost 4 bases, with 7 bases between them. This CDR3 region has 11 residues. The whole variable domain, remainder taken from reference TRBV30 and TRBJ2-7, is SQTIHQWPATLVQPVGSPLSLECTVEGTSNPNLYWYRQAAGRGLQLLFYSVGIGQISSEVPQNLSASRPQDRQFILSSKKLLLSDSGFYLCAWSPGYEQYFGPGTRLTVT.

V usage is TRBV6-1 and J usage is TRBJ2-3; the D gene is possibly TRBD1 (5 bases). Trimming took off 4 bases at V and 7 bases at J, with 12 bases between the two ends. From germline, CDR1 is MNHNS and CDR2 SASEGT. CDR3 length: 13 residues. In DNA form, the CDR3 reads TGTGCCAGCAGTGGGGTCGCAGGGAATACGCAGTATTTT. Its translation is CASSGVAGNTQYF.

The chain combines TRBV6-1 with TRBJ2-5; D is perhaps TRBD1 or TRBD2 (5 bases each). This CDR3 contains 14 residues. In germline, CDR1 is MNHNS, CDR2 SASEGT. V gave up 4 bases and J gave up 4 bases, with 13 bases separating them. The CDR3 loop is CASSGGGTAETQYF. The CDR3 coding sequence is TGTGCCAGCAGTGGGGGTGGGACGGCAGAGACCCAGTACTTC.

V is TRBV2 and J is TRBJ1-1, with D tentatively TRBD1 (5 bases). V lost 4 bases and J lost 5, with 11 bases in between. Germline V gene lookup returns CDR1 SNHLY and CDR2 FYNNEI. This CDR3 is built from 13 residues. This CDR3 is CASSGPGVTEAFF. CDR3 in DNA: TGTGCCAGCAGTGGCCCGGGGGTGACTGAAGCTTTCTTT.

The table lists this clone with a count of one. This chain links TRBV19 with TRBJ1-1; D unresolved. Germline V gives CDR1 LNHDA, CDR2 SQIVND (reference sequence). V lost 9 bases, J lost 7 bases, and 24 bases lay in between. The CDR3 runs 15 residues. The CDR3 region is CASYGNRADEFEAFF. As DNA, the CDR3 is TGTGCCAGCTATGGCAATAGGGCAGATGAGTTTGAAGCTTTCTTT.

This rearrangement joins TRBV10-3 to TRBJ1-4; no clear D. V was shortened by 7 bases and J by 0 bases, with 9 bases between the two germline ends. Germline-derived CDR1 and CDR2 are ENHRY and SYGVKD. The CDR3 has 14 amino acids. In DNA form, the CDR3 reads TGTGCCATCAAGGAAGACCCAACTAATGAAAAACTGTTTTTT. Encoded protein: CAIKEDPTNEKLFF.

The chain joins TRBV28 to TRBJ1-2; possibly TRBD1 for D (5 bases). The CDR3 is made up of 14 amino acids. V shed 6 bases and J shed 5 bases, with 16 bases lying between them. From germline, CDR1 is MDHEN and CDR2 SYDVKM. CDR3 protein: CASSPTDNAYGYTF. DNA for the CDR3: TGTGCCAGCAGCCCCACGGACAACGCATATGGCTACACCTTC.

V and J are TRBV12-5 and TRBJ1-3, with 10 positions matching TRBD1. This CDR3 region has 16 residues. CDR1 is LGHNT and CDR2 is FRNRAP in the germline V gene. V lost 6 bases and J lost 4; bases outside the gene matches: 9. As DNA, the CDR3 is TGTGCTAGTGGGAACCCGGGACAGGGGTCAGGAAACACCATATATTTT. The encoded protein is CASGNPGQGSGNTIYF.

The chain uses TRBV7-9 and TRBJ1-1; no clear D. Per germline, CDR1 SEHNR and CDR2 FQNEAQ (reference sequence). V dropped 5 bases and J dropped 1 base, with 5 bases sitting between them. The length of the CDR3 is 12 residues. In DNA form, the CDR3 reads TGTGCCAGCAGCGGGGAGAACACTGAAGCTTTCTTT. Protein product: CASSGENTEAFF.

The rearrangement joins TRBV11-2 to TRBJ2-1; 10 bases align to TRBD1. The CDR3 contains 16 residues. The junction had 3 bases not matched to a gene; V was cut back by 3 bases and J by 1 base. Germline CDR1 is SGHAT and CDR2 is FQNNGV. CDR3 sequence: CASSLGQGFSYNEQFF. CDR3 coding DNA: TGTGCCAGCAGCTTGGGACAGGGGTTTTCCTACAATGAGCAGTTCTTC.